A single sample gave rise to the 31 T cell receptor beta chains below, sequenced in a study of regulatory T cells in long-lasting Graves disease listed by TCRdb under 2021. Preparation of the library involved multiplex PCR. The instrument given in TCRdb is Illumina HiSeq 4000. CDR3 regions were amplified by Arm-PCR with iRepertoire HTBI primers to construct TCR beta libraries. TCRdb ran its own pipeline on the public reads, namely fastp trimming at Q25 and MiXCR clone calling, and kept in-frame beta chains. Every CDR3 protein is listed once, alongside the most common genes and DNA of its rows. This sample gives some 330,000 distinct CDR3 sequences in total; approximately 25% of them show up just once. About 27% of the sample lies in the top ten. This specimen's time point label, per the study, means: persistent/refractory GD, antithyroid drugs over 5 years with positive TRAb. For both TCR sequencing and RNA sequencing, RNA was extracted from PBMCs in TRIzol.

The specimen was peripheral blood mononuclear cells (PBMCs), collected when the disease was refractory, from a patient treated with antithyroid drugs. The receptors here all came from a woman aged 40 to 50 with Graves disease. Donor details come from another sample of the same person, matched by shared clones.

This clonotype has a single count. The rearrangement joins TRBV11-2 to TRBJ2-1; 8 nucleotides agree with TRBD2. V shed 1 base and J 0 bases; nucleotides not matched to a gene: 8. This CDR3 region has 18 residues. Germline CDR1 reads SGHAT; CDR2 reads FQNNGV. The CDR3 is CASSLGVTSVPSYNEQFF. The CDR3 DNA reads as TGTGCCAGCAGCTTAGGTGTGACTAGCGTACCCTCCTACAATGAGCAGTTCTTC.

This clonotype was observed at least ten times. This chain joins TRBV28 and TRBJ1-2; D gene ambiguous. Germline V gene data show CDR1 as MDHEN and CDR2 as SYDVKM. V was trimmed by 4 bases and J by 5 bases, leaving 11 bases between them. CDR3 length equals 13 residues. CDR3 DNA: TGTGCCAGCAGTTCCGGGCCACCATATGGCTACACCTTC. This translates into CASSSGPPYGYTF.

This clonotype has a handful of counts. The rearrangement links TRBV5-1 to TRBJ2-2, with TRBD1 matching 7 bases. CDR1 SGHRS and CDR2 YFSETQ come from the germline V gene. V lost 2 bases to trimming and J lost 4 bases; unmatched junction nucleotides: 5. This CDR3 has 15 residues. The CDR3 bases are TGCGCCAGCAGCTTCTTACAGGGGACCACCGGGGAGCTGTTTTTT. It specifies CASSFLQGTTGELFF.

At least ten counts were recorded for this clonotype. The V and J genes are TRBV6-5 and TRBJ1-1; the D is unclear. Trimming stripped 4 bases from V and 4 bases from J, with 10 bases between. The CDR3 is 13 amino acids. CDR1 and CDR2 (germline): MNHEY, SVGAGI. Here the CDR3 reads CASSLLGSTEAFF. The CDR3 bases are TGTGCCAGCAGTTTATTGGGGAGCACTGAAGCTTTCTTT.

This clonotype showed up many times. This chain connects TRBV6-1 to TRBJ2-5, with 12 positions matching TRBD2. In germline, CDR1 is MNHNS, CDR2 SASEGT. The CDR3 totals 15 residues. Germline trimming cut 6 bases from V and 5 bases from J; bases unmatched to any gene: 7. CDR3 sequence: CASRLTSGRRETQYF. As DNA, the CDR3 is TGTGCCAGCAGACTTACTAGCGGGAGGAGGGAGACCCAGTACTTC.

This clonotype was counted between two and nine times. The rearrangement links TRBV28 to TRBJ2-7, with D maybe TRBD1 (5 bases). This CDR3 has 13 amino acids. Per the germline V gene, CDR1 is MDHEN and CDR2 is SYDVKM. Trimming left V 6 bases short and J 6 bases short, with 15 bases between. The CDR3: CASRSTVLREQYF. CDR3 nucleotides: TGTGCCAGCAGGTCGACAGTTCTCCGCGAGCAGTACTTC.

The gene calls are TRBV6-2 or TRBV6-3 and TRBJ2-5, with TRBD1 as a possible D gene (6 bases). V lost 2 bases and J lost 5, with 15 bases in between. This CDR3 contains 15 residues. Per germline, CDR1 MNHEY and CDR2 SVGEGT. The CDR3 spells CASSYPPPGEETQYF. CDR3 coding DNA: TGTGCCAGCAGTTACCCCCCCCCAGGGGAGGAGACCCAGTACTTC.

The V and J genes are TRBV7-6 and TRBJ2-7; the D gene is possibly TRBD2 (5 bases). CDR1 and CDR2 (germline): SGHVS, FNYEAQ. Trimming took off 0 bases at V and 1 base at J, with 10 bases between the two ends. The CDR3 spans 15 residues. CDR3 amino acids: CASSLAGISSYEQYF. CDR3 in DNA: TGTGCCAGCAGCTTAGCCGGGATTTCTTCCTACGAGCAGTACTTC.

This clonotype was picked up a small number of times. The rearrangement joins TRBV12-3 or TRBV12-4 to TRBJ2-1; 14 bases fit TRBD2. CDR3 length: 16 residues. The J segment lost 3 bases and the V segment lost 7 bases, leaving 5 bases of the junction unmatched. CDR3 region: CASTKGTSGSYNEQFF. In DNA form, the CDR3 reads TGTGCCAGCACCAAGGGGACTAGCGGGAGCTACAATGAGCAGTTCTTC.

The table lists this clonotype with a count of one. The CDR3 sequence: CSVDGGSDTDTQYF. The DNA for the CDR3 is TGCAGCGTTGACGGCGGGAGTGACACAGATACGCAGTATTTT. The chain carries TRBV29-1 and TRBJ2-3; 7 bases line up with TRBD2. CDR1 and CDR2 from the germline V gene are SQVTM and ANQGSEA. The CDR3 contains 14 residues. V trimming: 3 bases; J trimming: 2 bases; junction bases outside the gene matches: 5.

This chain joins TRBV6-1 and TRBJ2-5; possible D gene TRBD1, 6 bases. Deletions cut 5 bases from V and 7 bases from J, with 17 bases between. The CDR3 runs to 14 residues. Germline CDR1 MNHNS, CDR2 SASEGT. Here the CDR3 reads CASSPQDSLSTQYF. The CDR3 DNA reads TGTGCCAGCAGTCCACAGGACAGCCTATCGACCCAGTACTTC.

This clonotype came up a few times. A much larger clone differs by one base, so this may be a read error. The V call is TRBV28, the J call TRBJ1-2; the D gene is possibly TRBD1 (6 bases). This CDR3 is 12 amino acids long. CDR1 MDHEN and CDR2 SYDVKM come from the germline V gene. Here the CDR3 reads CACSVNRVGYTF. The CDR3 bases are TGTGCCTGCAGTGTGAACAGGGTTGGCTACACCTTC.

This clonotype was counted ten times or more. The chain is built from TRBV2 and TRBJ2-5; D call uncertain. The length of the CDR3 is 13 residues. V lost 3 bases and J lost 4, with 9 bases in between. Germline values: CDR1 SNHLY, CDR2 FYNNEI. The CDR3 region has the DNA TGTGCCAGCAGTGATTGGGTTGGAGAGACCCAGTACTTC. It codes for CASSDWVGETQYF.

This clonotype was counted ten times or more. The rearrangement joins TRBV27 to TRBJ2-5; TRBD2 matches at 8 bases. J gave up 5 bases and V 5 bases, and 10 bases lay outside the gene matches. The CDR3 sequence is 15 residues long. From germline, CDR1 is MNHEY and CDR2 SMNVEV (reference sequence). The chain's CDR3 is CASSENGGDSETQYF. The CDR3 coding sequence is TGTGCCAGCAGTGAGAACGGGGGGGATTCGGAGACCCAGTACTTC.

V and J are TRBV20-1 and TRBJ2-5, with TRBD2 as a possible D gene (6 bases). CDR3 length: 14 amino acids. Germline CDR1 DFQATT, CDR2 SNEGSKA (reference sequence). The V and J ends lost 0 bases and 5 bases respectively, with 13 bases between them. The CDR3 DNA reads TGCAGTGCTAGAGATGGGACTGCCGGGGAGACCCAGTACTTC. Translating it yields CSARDGTAGETQYF.

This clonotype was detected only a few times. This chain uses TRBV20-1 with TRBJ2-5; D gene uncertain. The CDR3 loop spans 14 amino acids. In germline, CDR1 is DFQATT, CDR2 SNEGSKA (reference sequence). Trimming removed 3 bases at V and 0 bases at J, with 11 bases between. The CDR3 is CSASLLLYQETQYF. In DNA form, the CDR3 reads TGCAGTGCTAGCCTACTTCTGTACCAAGAGACCCAGTACTTC.

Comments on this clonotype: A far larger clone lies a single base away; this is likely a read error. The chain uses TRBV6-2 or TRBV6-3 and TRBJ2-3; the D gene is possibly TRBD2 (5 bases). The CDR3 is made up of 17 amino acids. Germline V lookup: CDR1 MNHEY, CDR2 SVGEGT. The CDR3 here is CATSDFPGTTPTDTQYF. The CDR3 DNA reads TGTGCCACCAGTGATTTTCCGGGAACAACACCCACAGATACGCAGTATTTT.

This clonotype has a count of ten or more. CDR3 protein: CASSLAVGGGYEQYF. CDR3 nucleotides: TGTGCCAGCAGTTTGGCCGTGGGCGGAGGCTACGAGCAGTACTTC. This chain joins TRBV28 and TRBJ2-7; TRBD2 might be the D (5 bases). Per the germline V gene, CDR1 is MDHEN and CDR2 is SYDVKM. The CDR3 has 15 residues. V was pared by 3 bases and J by 3 bases, with 15 bases between.

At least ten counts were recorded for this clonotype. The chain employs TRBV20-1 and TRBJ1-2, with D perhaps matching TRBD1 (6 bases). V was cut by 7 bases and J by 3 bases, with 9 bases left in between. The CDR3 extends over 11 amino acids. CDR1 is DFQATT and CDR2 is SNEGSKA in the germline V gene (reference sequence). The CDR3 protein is CSVAGDYGYTF. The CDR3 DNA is TGCAGTGTCGCAGGGGACTATGGCTACACCTTC.

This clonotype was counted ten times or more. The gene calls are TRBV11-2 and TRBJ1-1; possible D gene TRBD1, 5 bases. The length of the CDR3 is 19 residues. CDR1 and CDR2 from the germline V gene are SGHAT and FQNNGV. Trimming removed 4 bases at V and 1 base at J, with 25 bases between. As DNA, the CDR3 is TGTGCCAGCAGCTGGCGGGGATGGGGGGAAGAGAAAGGGAACACTGAAGCTTTCTTT. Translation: CASSWRGWGEEKGNTEAFF.

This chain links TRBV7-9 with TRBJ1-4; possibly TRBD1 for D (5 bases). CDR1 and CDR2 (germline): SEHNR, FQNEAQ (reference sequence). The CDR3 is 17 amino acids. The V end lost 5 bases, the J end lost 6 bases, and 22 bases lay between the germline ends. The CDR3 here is CASSHPLGTTDHEKLFF. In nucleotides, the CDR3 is TGTGCCAGCAGCCACCCACTCGGGACGACGGATCATGAAAAACTGTTTTTT.

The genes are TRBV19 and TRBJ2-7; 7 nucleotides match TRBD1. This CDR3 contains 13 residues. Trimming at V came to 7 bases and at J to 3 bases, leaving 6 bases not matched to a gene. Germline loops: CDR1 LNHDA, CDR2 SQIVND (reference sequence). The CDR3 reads CASKRGQDYEQYF. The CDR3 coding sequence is TGTGCCAGTAAACGAGGACAGGACTACGAGCAGTACTTC.

CDR3 bases: TGTGCCAGTAGTCCCAACAGGGTTAGAAACATTCAGTACTTC. Translated: CASSPNRVRNIQYF. This sequence joins TRBV19 and TRBJ2-4; maybe TRBD1 (6 bases). The V gene lost 5 bases and the J gene lost 6 bases, with 14 bases spanning the gap. Germline V gene sequence: CDR1 LNHDA, CDR2 SQIVND (reference sequence). The CDR3 is 14 amino acids.

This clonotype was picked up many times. The CDR3 region is CASSYGTATGANVLTF. CDR3 bases: TGCGCCAGCAGCTACGGGACAGCTACTGGGGCCAACGTCCTGACTTTC. The chain links TRBV5-1 to TRBJ2-6, with 7 bases aligning to TRBD1. The CDR3 covers 16 residues. Germline V gives CDR1 SGHRS, CDR2 YFSETQ. Trimming at V came to 3 bases and at J to 2 bases, leaving 5 bases not matched to a gene.

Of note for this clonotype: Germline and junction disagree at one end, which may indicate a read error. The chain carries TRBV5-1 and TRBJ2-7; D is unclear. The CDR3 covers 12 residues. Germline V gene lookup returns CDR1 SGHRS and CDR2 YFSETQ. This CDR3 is CDSSFGGYEQYF. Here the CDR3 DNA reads TGCGACAGCAGCTTTGGCGGCTACGAGCAGTACTTC.

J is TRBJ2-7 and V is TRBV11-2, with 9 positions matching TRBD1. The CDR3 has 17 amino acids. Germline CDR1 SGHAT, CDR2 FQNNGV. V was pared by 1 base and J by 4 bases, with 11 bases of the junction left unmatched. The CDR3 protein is CASSLGWRTGVLYEQYF. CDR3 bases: TGTGCCAGCAGCTTAGGTTGGCGGACAGGGGTCTTGTACGAGCAGTACTTC. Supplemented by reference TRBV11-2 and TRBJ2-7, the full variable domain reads EAGVAQSPRYKIIEKRQSVAFWCNPISGHATLYWYQQILGQGPKLLIQFQNNGVVDDSQLPKDRFSAERLKGVDSTLKIQPAKLEDSAVYLCASSLGWRTGVLYEQYFGPGTRLTVT.

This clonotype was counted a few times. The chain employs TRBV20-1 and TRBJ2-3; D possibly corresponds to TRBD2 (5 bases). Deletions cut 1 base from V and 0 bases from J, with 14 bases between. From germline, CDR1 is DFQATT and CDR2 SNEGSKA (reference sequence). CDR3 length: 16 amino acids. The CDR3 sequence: CSARARRGASTDTQYF. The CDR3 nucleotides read TGCAGTGCTAGAGCGAGACGGGGAGCTAGCACAGATACGCAGTATTTT.

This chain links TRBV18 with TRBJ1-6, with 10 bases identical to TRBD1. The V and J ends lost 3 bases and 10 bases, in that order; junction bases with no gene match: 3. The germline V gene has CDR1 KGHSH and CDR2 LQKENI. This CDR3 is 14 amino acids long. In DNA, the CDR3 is TGTGCCAGCTCACCGGGGACAGGGGTGTCACCCCTCCACTTT. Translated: CASSPGTGVSPLHF.

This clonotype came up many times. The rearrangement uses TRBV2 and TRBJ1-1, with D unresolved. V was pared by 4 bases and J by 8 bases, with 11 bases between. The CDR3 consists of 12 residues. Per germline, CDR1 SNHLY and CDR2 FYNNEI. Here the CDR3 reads CASSASRLEAFF. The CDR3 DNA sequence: TGTGCCAGCAGTGCATCGAGGCTGGAAGCTTTCTTT. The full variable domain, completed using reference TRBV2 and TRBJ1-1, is EPEVTQTPSHQVTQMGQEVILRCVPISNHLYFYWYRQILGQKVEFLVSFYNNEISEKSEIFDDQFSVERPDGSNFTLKIRSTKLEDSAMYFCASSASRLEAFFGQGTRLTVV.

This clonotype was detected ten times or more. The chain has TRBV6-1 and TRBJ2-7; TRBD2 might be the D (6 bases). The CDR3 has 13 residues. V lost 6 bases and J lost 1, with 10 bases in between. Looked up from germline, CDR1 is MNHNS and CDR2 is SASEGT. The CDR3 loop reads CASRSGPSYEQYF. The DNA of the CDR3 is TGTGCCAGCAGAAGCGGGCCTTCCTACGAGCAGTACTTC.

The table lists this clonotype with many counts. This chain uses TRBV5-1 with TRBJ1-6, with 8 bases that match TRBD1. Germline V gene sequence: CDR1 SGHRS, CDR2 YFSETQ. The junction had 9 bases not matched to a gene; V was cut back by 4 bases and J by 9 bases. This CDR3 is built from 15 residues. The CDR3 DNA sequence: TGCGCCAGCAGCCTGTCCGGGACAGGTCGTTCACCCCTCCACTTT. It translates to CASSLSGTGRSPLHF.